These 25 T cell receptor beta chains were sequenced from one sample in a study of T cell repertoires in cytomegalovirus infection. Their target antigens are unknown. TCRdb fed the reads into MiXCR, producing one record per CDR3 protein. This sample has about 830,000 distinct CDR3 sequences; about 30% occur once, and the top ten carry around 12%. The specimen comprised cultured CD8+ T cells from PBMCs, sampled from culture after CMV antigen stimulation. These receptors all stem from a human donor in good health (CMV status not recorded). Some clones in this sample may be carry-over from other donors' samples.

As regards this clonotype: The germline gene is not matched at one end of the junction; a read error may be the cause. The V call is TRBV27, the J call TRBJ1-2; 7 bases map to TRBD1. Germline V gene lookup returns CDR1 MNHEY and CDR2 SMNVEV (reference sequence). This CDR3 is built from 14 residues. The CDR3 loop is CASSLTGSNCGYTF. CDR3 DNA sequence: TGTGCCAGCAGTTTGACAGGGTCCAACTGTGGCTACACCTTC.

The chain is built from TRBV6-6 and TRBJ2-7; 8 positions match TRBD2. The germline V gene encodes CDR1 MNHNY and CDR2 SVGAGI (reference sequence). Trimming removed 6 bases from V and 0 bases from J; junction bases left unmatched: 13. The CDR3 has 17 residues. The CDR3 here is CASSPGALSGASYEQYF. CDR3 in DNA: TGTGCCAGCAGCCCCGGGGCCCTTAGCGGGGCCTCCTACGAGCAGTACTTC.

The chain links TRBV5-6 to TRBJ1-2, with no clear D. Trimming cost V 0 bases and J 6 bases, with 12 bases left between them. The CDR3 is made up of 14 amino acids. Germline-derived CDR1 and CDR2 are SGHDT and YYEEEE. The CDR3 DNA follows: TGTGCCAGCAGCTTGGCGTACCGGACGAATGGCTACACCTTC. Translation gives CASSLAYRTNGYTF.

The gene calls are TRBV7-2 and TRBJ1-6; the D gene is possibly TRBD1 (5 bases). Germline CDR1 is SGHTA and CDR2 is FQGNSA. Trimming left V 1 base short and J 7 bases short, with 20 bases between. The CDR3 consists of 18 residues. CDR3 region: CASSLVLRGGGGNSPLHF. CDR3 in DNA: TGTGCCAGCAGCTTAGTCCTAAGGGGAGGCGGGGGAAATTCACCCCTCCACTTT.

This clonotype was found many times. The V gene is TRBV12-3 or TRBV12-4, the J gene TRBJ2-7, with 7 bases identical to TRBD1. This CDR3 region has 14 residues. V shed 6 bases and J 2 bases; nucleotides not matched to a gene: 7. The CDR3 here is CASSPGTVAYEQYF. The CDR3 DNA reads TGTGCCAGCAGCCCCGGGACAGTTGCCTACGAGCAGTACTTC.

This clonotype was counted only a few times. The gene calls are TRBV7-9 and TRBJ1-1, with no clear D. CDR1 and CDR2 (germline): SEHNR, FQNEAQ (reference sequence). The CDR3 loop spans 12 amino acids. V gave up 3 bases and J gave up 6 bases, with 8 bases separating them. The chain's CDR3 is CASSFSVAEAFF. The DNA of the CDR3 is TGTGCCAGCAGCTTCTCCGTGGCTGAAGCTTTCTTT.

V gene TRBV19 combines with J gene TRBJ1-4; the D is unclear. V was cut by 7 bases and J by 6 bases, with 12 bases left in between. The germline gives CDR1 LNHDA, CDR2 SQIVND (reference sequence). The CDR3 runs to 13 residues. In DNA form, the CDR3 reads TGTGCCAGTAAGAGGCCGGATCATGAAAAACTGTTTTTT. Its translation: CASKRPDHEKLFF.

This clonotype was picked up many times. A junction end diverges from the germline sequence, so it may reflect a read error. The gene calls are TRBV7-7 and TRBJ2-3; TRBD1 agrees at 8 bases. The CDR3 covers 14 residues. Germline assignment: CDR1 SSHAT and CDR2 FNYEAQ (reference sequence). The CDR3 bases are TGTGCTAGCAGCACGACAGGGGCTACAGATACGCAGTATTTT. Protein: CASSTTGATDTQYF. Complete variable domain (other parts from reference TRBV7-7 and TRBJ2-3): GAGVSQSPRYKVTKRGQDVTLRCDPISSHATLYWYQQALGQGPEFLTYFNYEAQPDKSGLPSDRFSAERPEGSISTLTIQRTEQRDSAMYRCASSTTGATDTQYFGPGTRLTVL.

The rearrangement joins TRBV6-1 to TRBJ2-1; perhaps TRBD1 as D (5 bases). Germline CDR1 is MNHNS and CDR2 is SASEGT. This CDR3 spans 13 amino acids. The V gene lost 6 bases and the J gene lost 3 bases, with 9 bases spanning the gap. The CDR3 DNA sequence: TGTGCCAGCAGCGACAGCCACTACAATGAGCAGTTCTTC. Its protein product is CASSDSHYNEQFF.

This clonotype turned up a few times. CDR3 DNA sequence: TGTGCCACCAGCTACCAATACGGGACAAAGCACCAGCCCCAGCATTTT. Its protein product is CATSYQYGTKHQPQHF. The V and J genes are TRBV15 and TRBJ1-5; a possible D gene is TRBD1 (6 bases). The CDR3 extends over 16 amino acids. V lost 5 bases and J lost 7, with 21 bases in between. Per the germline V gene, CDR1 is LNHNV and CDR2 is YYDKDF (reference sequence).

CDR3 nucleotide sequence: TGTGCCAGCAGCCGTAGGGACAGGGCGTTCGGTGAAGCTTTCTTT. Translating gives CASSRRDRAFGEAFF. V gene TRBV7-4 combines with J gene TRBJ1-1, with 9 bases identical to TRBD1. V was pared by 5 bases and J by 7 bases, with 11 bases of the junction left unmatched. CDR3 size: 15 residues. CDR1 SGHVT and CDR2 SQSDAQ come from the germline V gene. The full variable domain, in which reference TRBV7-4 and TRBJ1-1 provide the parts outside the CDR3, is GAGVSQSPRYKVAKRGRDVALRCDSISGHVTLYWYRQTLGQGSEVLTYSQSDAQRDKSGRPSGRFSAERPERSVSTLKIQRTEQGDSAVYLCASSRRDRAFGEAFFGQGTRLTVV.

There are a few counts of this clonotype. V usage is TRBV27 and J usage is TRBJ1-1; D remains unclear. Germline CDR1 is MNHEY and CDR2 is SMNVEV (reference sequence). The CDR3 sequence is 15 residues long. V shed 3 bases and J shed 3 bases, with 14 bases lying between them. For the CDR3, the DNA is TGTGCCAGCAGTTTTCTCTTTGTCAAGGACACTGAAGCTTTCTTT. As protein: CASSFLFVKDTEAFF.

The V gene is TRBV27, the J gene TRBJ2-7; D is undetermined. The V end lost 4 bases, the J end lost 2 bases, and 9 bases lay between the germline ends. The CDR3 has 13 amino acids. The V gene's germline CDR1 is MNHEY and CDR2 SMNVEV (reference sequence). CDR3 sequence: CASSSFLTYEQYV. CDR3 DNA sequence: TGTGCCAGCAGTTCCTTTCTCACCTACGAGCAGTACGTC.

This clonotype was picked up a small number of times. This rearrangement joins TRBV6-1 to TRBJ2-3; D is undetermined. V was clipped by 11 bases and J by 8 bases, with 14 bases between them. The CDR3 totals 11 residues. Germline values: CDR1 MNHNS, CDR2 SASEGT. CDR3 region: CAAVEDRTQYF. DNA of the CDR3: TGTGCCGCCGTTGAGGATCGTACGCAGTATTTT.

This clonotype was found a few times. This chain links TRBV2 with TRBJ2-3, with D possibly matching TRBD1 (5 bases). The CDR3 is 14 amino acids. Trimming left V 2 bases short and J 10 bases short, with 16 bases between. From germline, CDR1 is SNHLY and CDR2 FYNNEI. In DNA, the CDR3 is TGTGCCAGCAGTGAACCCCAGGGATACGAGGCGCAGTATTTT. Protein: CASSEPQGYEAQYF. The full variable domain, its missing parts supplied by reference TRBV2 and TRBJ2-3, is EPEVTQTPSHQVTQMGQEVILRCVPISNHLYFYWYRQILGQKVEFLVSFYNNEISEKSEIFDDQFSVERPDGSNFTLKIRSTKLEDSAMYFCASSEPQGYEAQYFGPGTRLTVL.

A few counts support this clonotype. The chain is built from TRBV5-6 and TRBJ2-1, with a tentative D call TRBD1 (6 bases). Germline V gene sequence: CDR1 SGHDT, CDR2 YYEEEE. V lost 2 bases, J lost 3 bases, and 9 bases lay in between. The CDR3 is made up of 14 amino acids. The CDR3 DNA follows: TGTGCCAGCAGCTTTAGACAGGACTACAATGAGCAGTTCTTC. Protein product: CASSFRQDYNEQFF.

The J gene is TRBJ2-3, the V gene TRBV5-1; the match to TRBD1 covers 10 bases. Germline values: CDR1 SGHRS, CDR2 YFSETQ. J was trimmed by 1 base and V by 4 bases; bases with no gene match: 15. The CDR3 has 19 amino acids. The CDR3, as DNA: TGCGCCAGCAGCCCAGGATGGGACAGGGGCATAGAAGGCACAGATACGCAGTATTTT. It translates to CASSPGWDRGIEGTDTQYF. Drawing the rest from reference TRBV5-1 and TRBJ2-3, the complete variable domain is KAGVTQTPRYLIKTRGQQVTLSCSPISGHRSVSWYQQTPGQGLQFLFEYFSETQRNKGNFPGRFSGRQFSNSRSEMNVSTLELGDSALYLCASSPGWDRGIEGTDTQYFGPGTRLTVL.

The CDR3 spells CASGSDRGYGYTF. In DNA form, the CDR3 reads TGTGCTAGTGGATCCGACAGAGGCTATGGCTACACCTTC. V and J are TRBV12-5 and TRBJ1-2, with a weak D call TRBD1 (5 bases). Germline V gene data show CDR1 as LGHNT and CDR2 as FRNRAP. Trimming took off 6 bases at V and 4 bases at J, with 12 bases between the two ends. CDR3 length: 13 residues.

The chain carries TRBV6-6 and TRBJ1-3, with a tentative D call TRBD1 (5 bases). The CDR3 runs to 15 residues. V dropped 1 base and J dropped 3 bases, with 10 bases sitting between them. Germline CDR1 and CDR2: MNHNY and SVGAGI (reference sequence). The CDR3 DNA follows: TGTGCCAGCAGTTACTTCGGGGGTGGTGGAAACACCATATATTTT. It yields the protein CASSYFGGGGNTIYF.

This chain links TRBV2 with TRBJ1-1; 10 bases align to TRBD1. V shed 11 bases and J 9 bases; nucleotides not matched to a gene: 3. Per the germline V gene, CDR1 is SNHLY and CDR2 is FYNNEI. This CDR3 is 10 amino acids long. CDR3 nucleotides: TGTGCCGTTGACAGGGGGCAAGCTTTCTTT. Translating gives CAVDRGQAFF.

With respect to this clonotype: One junction end does not reproduce the germline sequence, and a read error may be involved. The chain links TRBV4-3 to TRBJ2-6; 10 nucleotides agree with TRBD2. Per germline, CDR1 LGHNA and CDR2 YSLEER. The CDR3 has 19 residues. For the CDR3, the DNA is TGCGCCAACAGCCAAGATCTTGCTAGCGGGGGATCTGGGGCCAACGTCCTGACTTTC. This codes for CANSQDLASGGSGANVLTF.

Worth noting for this clonotype: A much larger clone differs by one base, so this may be a read error. The V and J genes are TRBV12-3 or TRBV12-4 and TRBJ1-1, with no clear D. CDR3 length: 15 residues. The CDR3 nucleotides are TGTGCCAGCTGTTTAACTGCTTTCCGTAGAACTGAAGCTTTCTTT. Translating it yields CASCLTAFRRTEAFF.

The V call is TRBV27, the J call TRBJ1-2; 7 positions agree with TRBD1. Trimming cost V 5 bases and J 3 bases; bases outside gene matches: 9. Germline lookup yields CDR1 MNHEY and CDR2 SMNVEV (reference sequence). The CDR3 loop spans 15 amino acids. The CDR3 region is CASSPVLGQDYGYTF. The CDR3 bases are TGTGCCAGCAGTCCGGTGCTAGGACAGGACTATGGCTACACCTTC.

The chain recombines TRBV12-3 or TRBV12-4 with TRBJ1-1; maybe TRBD1 (6 bases). The germline V and J ends were trimmed by 7 bases and 0 bases, with 15 bases remaining between them. The CDR3 spans 15 residues. DNA for the CDR3: TGTGCCAGCATATGGGGGGCTAGGTTGAACACTGAAGCTTTCTTT. This sequence encodes CASIWGARLNTEAFF.

In its sample, this clonotype was seen a few times. This sequence joins TRBV19 and TRBJ1-5, with unresolved D. Germline assignment: CDR1 LNHDA and CDR2 SQIVND (reference sequence). The CDR3 is 14 amino acids. The germline V and J ends were trimmed by 1 base and 4 bases, with 8 bases remaining between them. The CDR3 nucleotides are TGTGCCAGTAGTATAGTCCCGGATAATCAGCCCCAGCATTTT. It translates to CASSIVPDNQPQHF.